Listed below are T cell receptor beta chains from one sample, sequenced in a study of blood T cell repertoires in COVID-19. Assay used: immunoSEQ multiplex PCR; TCRdb lists only in-frame clones, some missing. This table holds over 250,000 clones, 88% found once. Sequencing was carried out using PBMCs or T cells enriched from blood (not recorded which). Receptors were obtained from a woman aged 60-75 years in a cohort exposed to, infected with or recovered from COVID-19 (not recorded which). CDR3s include the opening cysteine and the closing phenylalanine or tryptophan. A D gene is named only where the DNA matches it firmly. Clone size is shown for a subset of rows, as once, few, many or a class of expanded clone.

J,D,size,V,CDR3,DNA
TRBJ1-1,.,.,TRBV19,CASSRRQDKAFF,TGTGCCAGTAGCCGACGACAGGATAAAGCTTTCTTT
TRBJ1-6,TRBD1,.,TRBV11-2,CASSRARQGNSPLHF,TGTGCCAGCAGTCGAGCCCGACAGGGTAATTCACCCCTCCACTTT
TRBJ1-4,.,.,TRBV28,CASSSSYLQGANEKLFF,TGTGCCAGCAGTTCATCATACCTACAGGGCGCCAATGAAAAACTGTTTTTT
TRBJ2-3,TRBD2,.,TRBV3-1/TRBV3-2,CASSQLIAGDRTDTQYF,TGTGCCAGCAGCCAGCTAATAGCGGGAGACCGCACAGATACGCAGTATTTT
TRBJ2-2,.,.,TRBV28,CASSIANSGELFF,TGTGCCAGCAGTATAGCAAATTCTGGGGAGCTGTTTTTT
TRBJ2-1,.,.,TRBV2,CASSAAGVNEQFF,TGTGCCAGCAGTGCGGCAGGGGTCAATGAGCAGTTCTTC
TRBJ2-2,.,.,TRBV6-1,CASSEARQTNTGELFF,TGTGCCAGCAGTGAAGCCCGCCAGACAAACACCGGGGAGCTGTTTTTT
TRBJ2-7,TRBD2,.,TRBV28,CASSLIAGDYEQYF,TGTGCCAGCAGTTTAATAGCGGGAGACTACGAGCAGTACTTC
TRBJ1-1,TRBD1,.,TRBV19,CASSIGQGYAEAFF,TGTGCCAGTAGTATAGGACAGGGCTACGCTGAAGCTTTCTTT
TRBJ2-3,.,.,TRBV4-2,CASSQDLERKTDTQYF,TGTGCCAGCAGCCAAGATCTAGAAAGGAAAACAGATACGCAGTATTTT
TRBJ2-7,TRBD2,.,TRBV28,CASSPPSGSYEQYF,TGTGCCAGCAGTCCCCCTAGCGGGAGCTACGAGCAGTACTTC
TRBJ2-3,.,.,TRBV18,CASSPTVDTQYF,TGTGCCAGCTCACCAACAGTAGATACGCAGTATTTT
TRBJ1-1,.,.,TRBV28,CAHTPRFLTEAFF,TGTGCCCACACCCCCCGATTTCTCACTGAAGCTTTCTTT
TRBJ2-7,TRBD2,.,TRBV28,CASSLIAGKTNEQYF,TGTGCCAGCAGCTTGATAGCGGGAAAGACGAACGAGCAGTACTTC
TRBJ1-2,TRBD1,.,TRBV24-1,CATSDFQTGYGYTF,TGTGCCACCAGTGATTTCCAGACAGGGTATGGCTACACCTTC
TRBJ1-2,.,.,TRBV2,CASSDREDYTF,TGTGCCAGCAGCGATCGAGAGGACTACACCTTC
TRBJ1-2,.,.,TRBV28,CASIRSGRNYGYTF,TGTGCCAGCATCCGATCAGGGCGGAACTATGGCTACACCTTC
TRBJ2-7,TRBD2,.,TRBV4-3,CASSSGTSGSYEQYF,TGCGCCAGCAGCTCCGGGACTAGCGGTAGCTACGAGCAGTACTTC
TRBJ1-5,.,.,TRBV6-5,CASSYSGGDSNQPQHF,TGTGCCAGCAGTTACTCGGGAGGGGATAGCAATCAGCCCCAGCATTTT
TRBJ2-3,.,.,TRBV7-2,CASSLLQGDTQYF,TGTGCCAGCAGCCTCTTGCAGGGAGATACGCAGTATTTT
TRBJ1-6,TRBD1,.,TRBV7-3,CASSIQGAGYNSPLHF,TGTGCCAGCAGCATCCAGGGGGCCGGCTATAATTCACCCCTCCACTTT
TRBJ2-3,.,.,TRBV7-3,CASSLNPRAGDPTDTQYF,TGTGCCAGCAGCTTAAACCCCCGGGCAGGGGACCCCACAGATACGCAGTATTTT
TRBJ2-7,TRBD1,.,TRBV5-1,CASSLWTGRGNEQYF,TGCGCCAGCAGCTTGTGGACAGGTAGAGGGAACGAGCAGTACTTC
TRBJ2-2,TRBD1,.,TRBV30,CAWGRGQKNTGELFF,TGTGCCTGGGGCCGGGGACAGAAGAACACCGGGGAGCTGTTTTTT
TRBJ2-6,.,.,TRBV5-1,CASSRDTPSGANVLTF,TGCGCCAGCAGCCGGGACACCCCCTCTGGGGCCAACGTCCTGACTTTC
TRBJ1-4,.,.,TRBV30,CAWSVRGRGEKLFF,TGTGCCTGGAGTGTAAGGGGGAGGGGGGAAAAACTGTTTTTT
TRBJ1-6,.,.,TRBV6-5,CASSLTGKDPLHF,TGTGCCAGCAGCCTCACAGGGAAGGATCCCCTCCACTTT
TRBJ2-3,.,.,TRBV24-1,CATSDLEGVGDTQYF,TGTGCCACCAGTGATTTAGAAGGGGTTGGAGATACGCAGTATTTT
TRBJ2-5,TRBD2,.,TRBV5-1,CASSLATSGNQETQYF,TGCGCCAGCAGCTTGGCGACTAGCGGGAACCAAGAGACCCAGTACTTC
TRBJ1-2,TRBD1,.,TRBV9,CASSVGAGQGYGYTF,TGTGCCAGCAGCGTAGGGGCTGGACAGGGGTATGGCTACACCTTC
TRBJ1-5,TRBD1,.,TRBV6-2/TRBV6-3,CASSYSPFTGGPLNQPQHF,TGTGCCAGCAGTTACTCGCCTTTTACAGGGGGCCCCCTCAATCAGCCCCAGCATTTT
TRBJ2-7,TRBD2,.,TRBV9,CASSFGTSGSLNF,TGTGCCAGCAGCTTTGGGACTAGCGGGAGTTTGAACTTC
TRBJ1-6,.,.,TRBV5-1,CASSLGQIYNSPLHF,TGCGCCAGCAGCTTAGGACAGATCTATAATTCACCCCTCCACTTT
TRBJ1-6,TRBD1,.,TRBV30,CAWRGTGASSPLHF,TGTGCCTGGAGGGGGACAGGGGCGAGTTCACCCCTCCACTTT
TRBJ2-3,.,once,TRBV7-9,CASSLVYGTDTQYF,TGTGCCAGCAGCTTAGTCTACGGCACAGATACGCAGTATTTT
TRBJ1-6,.,.,TRBV9,CASSAQERDSPLHF,TGTGCCAGCAGCGCCCAAGAGAGGGATTCACCCCTCCACTTT
TRBJ2-1,.,once,TRBV24-1,CATSDRSGYNEQFF,TGTGCCACCAGTGATCGTAGCGGTTACAATGAGCAGTTCTTC
TRBJ1-5,TRBD1,once,TRBV27,CASSFLADRGDQPQHF,TGTGCCAGCAGTTTTCTAGCGGACAGGGGAGACCAGCCCCAGCATTTT
TRBJ2-3,TRBD2,.,TRBV18,CASSPPRTSPTDTQYF,TGTGCCAGCTCTCCCCCGCGGACTAGCCCCACAGATACGCAGTATTTT
TRBJ2-1,TRBD2,.,TRBV5-6,CASSLGLAGVSNEQFF,TGTGCCAGCAGCTTGGGATTAGCGGGAGTTAGCAATGAGCAGTTCTTC